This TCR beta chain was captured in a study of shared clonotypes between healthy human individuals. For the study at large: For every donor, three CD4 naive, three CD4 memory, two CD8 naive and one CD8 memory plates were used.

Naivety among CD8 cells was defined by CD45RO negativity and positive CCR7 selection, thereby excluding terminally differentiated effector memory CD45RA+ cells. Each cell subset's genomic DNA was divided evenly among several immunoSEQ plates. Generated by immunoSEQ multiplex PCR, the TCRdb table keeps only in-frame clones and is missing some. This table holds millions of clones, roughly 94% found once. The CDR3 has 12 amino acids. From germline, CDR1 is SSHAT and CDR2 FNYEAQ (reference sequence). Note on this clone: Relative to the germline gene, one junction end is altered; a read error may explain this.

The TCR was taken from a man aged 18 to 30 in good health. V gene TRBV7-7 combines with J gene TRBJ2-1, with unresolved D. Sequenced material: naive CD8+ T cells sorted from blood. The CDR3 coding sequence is TGTGCTAGCAGCTTAGTGTACAATGAGCAGTTCTTC. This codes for CASSLVYNEQFF.